The entry below gives a single T cell receptor beta chain sequence along with its context. Its matching antigen is unknown. As every portion of the isolated RNA was reverse transcribed, the sequencing read expressed TCRB transcripts. Measured with immunoSEQ multiplex PCR; TCRdb has only the in-frame clones, and not every one. The sample records about 150,000 clones, over 9% being singletons. The data belong to a study of beta chain features in type 1 diabetes. This CDR3 contains 17 residues. Per germline, CDR1 MNHEY and CDR2 SMNVEV (reference sequence). Unmatched junction bases numbered 7, after V lost 5 bases and J lost 0 bases. Study-wide results and caveats: In every one of the four CD4+ subsets, TCRB CDR3s were moderately but significantly shorter in Type 1 diabetes patients.

This TCR came from a man younger than 45 with type 1 diabetes. Sequencing was carried out using central memory CD4+ T cells from blood. J is TRBJ2-6 and V is TRBV27; 7 bases align to TRBD1. This CDR3 reads CASSPIGQDSGANVLTF. For the CDR3, the DNA is TGTGCCAGCAGTCCCATCGGACAGGACTCTGGGGCCAACGTCCTGACTTTC.